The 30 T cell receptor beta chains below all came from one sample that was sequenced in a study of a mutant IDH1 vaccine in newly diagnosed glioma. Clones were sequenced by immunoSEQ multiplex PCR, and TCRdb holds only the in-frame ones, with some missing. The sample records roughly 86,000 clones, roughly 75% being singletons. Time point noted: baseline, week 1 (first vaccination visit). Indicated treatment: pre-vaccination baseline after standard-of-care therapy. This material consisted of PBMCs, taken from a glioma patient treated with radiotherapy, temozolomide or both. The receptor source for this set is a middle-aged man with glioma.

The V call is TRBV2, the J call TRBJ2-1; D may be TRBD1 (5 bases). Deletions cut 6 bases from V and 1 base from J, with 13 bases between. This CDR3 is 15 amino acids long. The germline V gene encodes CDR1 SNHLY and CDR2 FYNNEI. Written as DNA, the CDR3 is TGTGCCAGCAGCCAGGGAAGGGCATCCTACAATGAGCAGTTCTTC. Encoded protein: CASSQGRASYNEQFF.

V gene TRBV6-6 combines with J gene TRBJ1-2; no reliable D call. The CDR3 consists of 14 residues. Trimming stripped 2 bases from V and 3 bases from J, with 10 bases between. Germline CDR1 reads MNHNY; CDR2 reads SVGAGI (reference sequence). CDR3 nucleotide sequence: TGTGCCAGCAGTTACAAGGCCGGGGACTATGGCTACACCTTC. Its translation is CASSYKAGDYGYTF.

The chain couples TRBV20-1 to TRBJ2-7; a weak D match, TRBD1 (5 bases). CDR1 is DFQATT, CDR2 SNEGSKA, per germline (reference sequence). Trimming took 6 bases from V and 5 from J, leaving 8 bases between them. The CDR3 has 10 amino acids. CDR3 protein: CSAATDEQYF. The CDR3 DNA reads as TGCAGTGCCGCGACAGACGAGCAGTACTTC.

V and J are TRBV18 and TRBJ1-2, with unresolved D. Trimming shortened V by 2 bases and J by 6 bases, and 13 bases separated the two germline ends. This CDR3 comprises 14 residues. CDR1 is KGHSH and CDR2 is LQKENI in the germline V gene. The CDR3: CASSPGVKGNGYTF. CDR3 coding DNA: TGTGCCAGCTCACCAGGGGTAAAAGGCAATGGCTACACCTTC.

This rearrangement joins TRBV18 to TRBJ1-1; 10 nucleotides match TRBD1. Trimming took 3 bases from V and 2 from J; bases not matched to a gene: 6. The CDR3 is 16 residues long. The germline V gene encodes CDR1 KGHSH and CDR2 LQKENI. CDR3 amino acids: CASSPRRTGGNTEAFF. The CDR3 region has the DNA TGTGCCAGCTCACCCCGCAGGACAGGGGGAAACACTGAAGCTTTCTTT.

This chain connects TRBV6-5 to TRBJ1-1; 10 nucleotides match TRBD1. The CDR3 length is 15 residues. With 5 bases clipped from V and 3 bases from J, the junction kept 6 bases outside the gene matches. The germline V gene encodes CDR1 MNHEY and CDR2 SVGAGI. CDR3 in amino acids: CASSNRDRGYTEAFF. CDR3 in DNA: TGTGCCAGCAGTAACCGGGACAGGGGTTACACTGAAGCTTTCTTT.

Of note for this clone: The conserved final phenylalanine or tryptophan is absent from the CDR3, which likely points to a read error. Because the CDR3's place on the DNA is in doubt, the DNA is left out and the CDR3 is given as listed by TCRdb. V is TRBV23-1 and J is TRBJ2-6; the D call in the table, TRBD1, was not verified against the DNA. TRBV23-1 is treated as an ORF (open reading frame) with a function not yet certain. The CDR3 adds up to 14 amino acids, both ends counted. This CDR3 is CASSQPVVGTGQTK.

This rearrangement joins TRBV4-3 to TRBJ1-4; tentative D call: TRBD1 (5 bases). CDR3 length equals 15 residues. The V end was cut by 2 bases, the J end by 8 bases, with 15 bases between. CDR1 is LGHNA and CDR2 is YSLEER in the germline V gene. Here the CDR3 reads CASSQSQGIREKLFF. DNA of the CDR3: TGCGCCAGCAGCCAATCCCAGGGAATTAGAGAAAAACTGTTTTTT.

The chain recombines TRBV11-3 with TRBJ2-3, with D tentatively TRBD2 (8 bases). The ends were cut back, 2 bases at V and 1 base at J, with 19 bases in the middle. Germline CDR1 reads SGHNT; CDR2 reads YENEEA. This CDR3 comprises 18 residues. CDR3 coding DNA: TGTGCCAGCAGCTTAAGAAGCGGGGGCCAGGGGGGCACAGATACGCAGTATTTT. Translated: CASSLRSGGQGGTDTQYF.

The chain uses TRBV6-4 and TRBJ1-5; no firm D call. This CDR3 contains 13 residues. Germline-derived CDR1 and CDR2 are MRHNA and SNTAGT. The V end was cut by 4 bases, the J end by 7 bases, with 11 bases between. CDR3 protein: CASSGGENQPQHF. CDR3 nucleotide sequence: TGTGCCAGCAGTGGCGGGGAGAACCAGCCCCAGCATTTT.

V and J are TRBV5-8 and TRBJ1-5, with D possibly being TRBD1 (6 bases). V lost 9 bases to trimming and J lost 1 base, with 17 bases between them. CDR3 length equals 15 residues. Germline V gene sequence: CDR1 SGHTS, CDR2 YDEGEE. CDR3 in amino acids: CATKGGDRSNQPQHF. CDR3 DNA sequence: TGTGCCACCAAGGGGGGGGATCGGAGCAATCAGCCCCAGCATTTT.

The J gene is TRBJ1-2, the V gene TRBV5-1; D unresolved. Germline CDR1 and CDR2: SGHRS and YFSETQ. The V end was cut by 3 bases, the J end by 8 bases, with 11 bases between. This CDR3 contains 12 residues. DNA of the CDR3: TGCGCCAGCAGCTCGGACCCCCCCGGCTACACCTTC. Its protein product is CASSSDPPGYTF.

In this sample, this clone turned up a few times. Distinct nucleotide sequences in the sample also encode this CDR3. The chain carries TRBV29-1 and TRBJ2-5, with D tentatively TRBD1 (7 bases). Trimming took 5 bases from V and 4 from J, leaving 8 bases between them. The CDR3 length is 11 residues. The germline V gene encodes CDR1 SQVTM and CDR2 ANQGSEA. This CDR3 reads CSVQGGETQYF. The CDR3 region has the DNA TGCAGCGTTCAGGGGGGAGAGACCCAGTACTTC.

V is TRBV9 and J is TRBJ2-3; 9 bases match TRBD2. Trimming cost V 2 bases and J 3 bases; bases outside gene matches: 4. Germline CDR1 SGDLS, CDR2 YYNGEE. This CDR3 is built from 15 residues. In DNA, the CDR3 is TGTGCCAGCAGCGTCGATAGCGGGAGTACAGATACGCAGTATTTT. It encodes CASSVDSGSTDTQYF.

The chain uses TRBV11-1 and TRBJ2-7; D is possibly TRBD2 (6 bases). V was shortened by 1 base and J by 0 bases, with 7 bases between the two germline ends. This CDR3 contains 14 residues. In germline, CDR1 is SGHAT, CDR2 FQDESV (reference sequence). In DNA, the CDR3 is TGTGCCAGCAGCTTAGTCGGGGGCTCCTACGAGCAGTACTTC. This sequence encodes CASSLVGGSYEQYF.

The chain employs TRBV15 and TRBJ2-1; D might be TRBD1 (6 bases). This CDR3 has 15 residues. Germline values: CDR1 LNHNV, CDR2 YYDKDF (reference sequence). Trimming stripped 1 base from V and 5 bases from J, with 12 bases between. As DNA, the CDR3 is TGTGCCACCAGCAGAGGGGGGCAGGACCACAATGAGCAGTTCTTC. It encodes CATSRGGQDHNEQFF.

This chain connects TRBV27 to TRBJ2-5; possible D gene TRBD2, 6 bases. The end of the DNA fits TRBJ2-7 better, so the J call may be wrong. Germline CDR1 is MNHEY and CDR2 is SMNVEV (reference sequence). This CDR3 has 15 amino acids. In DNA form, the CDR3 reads TGTGCCAGCAGTTTTCGTCGGGGGAGCGCCTACGAGCAGTACTTC. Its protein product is CASSFRRGSAYEQYF.

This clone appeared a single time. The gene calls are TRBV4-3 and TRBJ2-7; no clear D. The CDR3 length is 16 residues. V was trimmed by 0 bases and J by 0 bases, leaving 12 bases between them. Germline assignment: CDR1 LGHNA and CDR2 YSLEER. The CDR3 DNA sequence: TGCGCCAGCAGCCAAGATCGGGCAGCAGCCTCCTACGAGCAGTACTTC. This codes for CASSQDRAAASYEQYF.

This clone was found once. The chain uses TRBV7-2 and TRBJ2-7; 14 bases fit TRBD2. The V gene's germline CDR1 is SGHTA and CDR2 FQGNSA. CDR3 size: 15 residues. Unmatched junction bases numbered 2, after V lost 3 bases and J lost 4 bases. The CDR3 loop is CASSFRTSGRYEQYF. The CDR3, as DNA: TGTGCCAGCAGCTTTAGGACTAGCGGGAGGTACGAGCAGTACTTC. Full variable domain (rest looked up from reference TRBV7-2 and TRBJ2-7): GAGVSQSPSNKVTEKGKDVELRCDPISGHTALYWYRQSLGQGLEFLIYFQGNSAPDKSGLPSDRFSAERTGGSVSTLTIQRTQQEDSAVYLCASSFRTSGRYEQYFGPGTRLTVT.

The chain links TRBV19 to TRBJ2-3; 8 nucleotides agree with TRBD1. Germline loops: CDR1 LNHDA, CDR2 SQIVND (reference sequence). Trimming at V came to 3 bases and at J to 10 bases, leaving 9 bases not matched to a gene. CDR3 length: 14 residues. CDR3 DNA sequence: TGTGCCAGTAGTATGGGGGACAGGCTCGGATCGCAGTATTTT. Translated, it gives CASSMGDRLGSQYF.

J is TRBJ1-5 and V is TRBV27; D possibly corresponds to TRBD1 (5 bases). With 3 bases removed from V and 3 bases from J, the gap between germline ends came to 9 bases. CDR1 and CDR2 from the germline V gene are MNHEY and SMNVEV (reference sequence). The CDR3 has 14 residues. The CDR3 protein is CASSLGRLNQPQHF. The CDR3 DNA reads TGTGCCAGCAGTTTGGGACGTCTCAATCAGCCCCAGCATTTT.

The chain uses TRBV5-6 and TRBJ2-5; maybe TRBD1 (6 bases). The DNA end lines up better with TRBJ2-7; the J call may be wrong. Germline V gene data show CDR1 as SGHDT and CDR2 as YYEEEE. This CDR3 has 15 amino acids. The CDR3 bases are TGTGCCAGCAGCTTCGGGACATTTAATCCCTACGAGCAGTACTTC. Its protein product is CASSFGTFNPYEQYF.

The chain's CDR3 is CAISESSQGFAGDAGETQYF. The CDR3 DNA reads TGTGCCATCAGTGAGTCGAGTCAGGGGTTCGCGGGAGACGCAGGAGAGACCCAGTACTTC. This chain links TRBV10-3 with TRBJ2-5; TRBD2 might be the D (7 bases). The CDR3 is 20 amino acids. The germline V gene has CDR1 ENHRY and CDR2 SYGVKD. The V end was cut by 0 bases, the J end by 4 bases, with 27 bases between.

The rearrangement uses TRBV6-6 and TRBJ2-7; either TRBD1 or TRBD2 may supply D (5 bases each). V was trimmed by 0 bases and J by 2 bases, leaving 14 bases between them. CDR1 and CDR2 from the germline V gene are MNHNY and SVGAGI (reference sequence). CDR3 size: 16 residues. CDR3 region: CASSYSRGGLPYEQYF. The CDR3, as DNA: TGTGCCAGCAGTTACTCGAGGGGTGGTCTTCCCTACGAGCAGTACTTC.

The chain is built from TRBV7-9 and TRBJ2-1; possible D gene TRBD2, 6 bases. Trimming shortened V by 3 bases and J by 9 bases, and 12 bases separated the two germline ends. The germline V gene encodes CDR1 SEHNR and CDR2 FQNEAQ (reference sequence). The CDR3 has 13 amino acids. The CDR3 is CASSFREQVEQFF. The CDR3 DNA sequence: TGTGCCAGCAGCTTCCGGGAGCAGGTTGAGCAGTTCTTC.

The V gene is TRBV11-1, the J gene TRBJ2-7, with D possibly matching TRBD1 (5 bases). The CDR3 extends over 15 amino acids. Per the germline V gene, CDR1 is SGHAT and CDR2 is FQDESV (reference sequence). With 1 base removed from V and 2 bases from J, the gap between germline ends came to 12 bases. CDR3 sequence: CASSLDRTSAYEQYF. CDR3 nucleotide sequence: TGTGCCAGCAGCTTAGACCGGACATCTGCCTACGAGCAGTACTTC.

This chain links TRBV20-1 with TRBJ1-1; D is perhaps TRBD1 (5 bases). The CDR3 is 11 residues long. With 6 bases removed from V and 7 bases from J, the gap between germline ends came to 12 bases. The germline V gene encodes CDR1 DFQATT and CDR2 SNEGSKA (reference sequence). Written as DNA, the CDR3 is TGCAGTGCCGGGGCCCTACTTGAAGCTTTCTTT. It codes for CSAGALLEAFF.

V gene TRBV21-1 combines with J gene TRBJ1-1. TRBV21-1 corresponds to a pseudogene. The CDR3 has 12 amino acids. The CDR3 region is CASSKVSFEAFF. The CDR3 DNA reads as TGTGCCAGCAGCAAAGTATCCTTTGAAGCTTTCTTT.

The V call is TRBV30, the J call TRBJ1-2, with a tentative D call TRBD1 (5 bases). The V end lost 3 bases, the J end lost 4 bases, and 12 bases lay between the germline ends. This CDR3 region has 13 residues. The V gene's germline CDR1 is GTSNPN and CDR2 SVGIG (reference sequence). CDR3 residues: CAWRAGLSYGYTF. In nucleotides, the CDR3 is TGTGCCTGGAGGGCGGGACTGTCCTATGGCTACACCTTC.

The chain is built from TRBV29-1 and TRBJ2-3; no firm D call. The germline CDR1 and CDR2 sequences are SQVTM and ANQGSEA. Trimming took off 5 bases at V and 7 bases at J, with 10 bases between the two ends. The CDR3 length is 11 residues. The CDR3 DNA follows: TGCAGCGTTCTGAGCGAAAATACGCAGTATTTT. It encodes CSVLSENTQYF.